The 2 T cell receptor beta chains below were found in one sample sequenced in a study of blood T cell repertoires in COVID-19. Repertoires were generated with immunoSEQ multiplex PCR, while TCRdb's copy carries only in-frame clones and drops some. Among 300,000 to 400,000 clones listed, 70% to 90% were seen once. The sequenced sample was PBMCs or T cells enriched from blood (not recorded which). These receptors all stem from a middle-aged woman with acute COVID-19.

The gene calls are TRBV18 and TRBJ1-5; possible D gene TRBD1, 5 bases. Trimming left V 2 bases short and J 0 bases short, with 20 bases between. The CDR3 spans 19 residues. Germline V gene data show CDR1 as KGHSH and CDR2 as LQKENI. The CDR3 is CASSPESGSVLLSNQPQHF. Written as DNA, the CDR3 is TGTGCCAGCTCACCAGAATCAGGGTCCGTTCTCCTTAGCAATCAGCCCCAGCATTTT. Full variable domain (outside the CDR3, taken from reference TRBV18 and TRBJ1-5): NAGVMQNPRHLVRRRGQEARLRCSPMKGHSHVYWYRQLPEEGLKFMVYLQKENIIDESGMPKERFSAEFPKEGPSILRIQQVVRGDSAAYFCASSPESGSVLLSNQPQHFGDGTRLSIL.

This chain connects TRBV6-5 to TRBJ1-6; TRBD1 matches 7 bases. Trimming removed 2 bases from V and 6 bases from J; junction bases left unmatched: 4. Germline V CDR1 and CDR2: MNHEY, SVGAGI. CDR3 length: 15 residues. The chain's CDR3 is CASSYEGGSNSPLHF. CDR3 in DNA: TGTGCCAGCAGTTACGAAGGGGGCTCTAATTCACCCCTCCACTTT.